A selection of T cell receptor beta chains follows, all from one sample in a study of control samples from healthy donors and cancer patients. Profiling relied on immunoSEQ multiplex PCR, and the TCRdb table lists in-frame clones only, not all of them. The sample lists 100,000 to 150,000 clones, around 90% occurring once. The material sequenced was blood. The receptors here all came from a man in his late teens or twenties in good health. Both conserved end residues are part of each CDR3. A D gene is named only where the DNA matches it firmly. Only part of the rows carry a size: once, few, many, or a class if the clone is expanded.

clone size	V gene	J gene	D gene	CDR3 length	CDR3 DNA	CDR3 protein
NA	TRBV9	TRBJ2-1	NA	15	TGTGCCAGCAGCGGCAGCCGTAGCTCCTACAATGAGCAGTTCTTC	CASSGSRSSYNEQFF
once	TRBV5-8	TRBJ2-5	NA	16	TGTGCCAGCAGCTTAGACCAGACAGGCCGCCGAGAGACCCAGTACTTC	CASSLDQTGRRETQYF
NA	TRBV18	TRBJ1-1	NA	13	TGTGCCAGCTCAACCACACAGAACACTGAAGCTTTCTTT	CASSTTQNTEAFF
once	TRBV20-1	TRBJ2-1	TRBD2	14	TGCAGTGCCAGTACCGGGACTAGCATTCATGAGCAGTTCTTC	CSASTGTSIHEQFF
NA	TRBV18	TRBJ2-2	TRBD1	17	TGTGCCAGCTCACCAGCCGGGACAGGGGGGAGCACCGGGGAGCTGTTTTTT	CASSPAGTGGSTGELFF
NA	TRBV28	TRBJ1-2	TRBD1	14	TGTGCCAGCAGTCGCACTGACAGGGTTGGTGGCTACACCTTC	CASSRTDRVGGYTF
NA	TRBV5-5	TRBJ1-4	NA	16	TGTGCCAGCAGCTTTGGGGGGGCTGGTACTAATGAAAAACTGTTTTTT	CASSFGGAGTNEKLFF
NA	TRBV9	TRBJ2-1	NA	16	TGTGCCAGCAGCGCCCCAAACGCGACAGGCAGGGATGAGCAGTTCTTC	CASSAPNATGRDEQFF
NA	TRBV14	TRBJ1-4	NA	14	TGTGCCAGCAGCCAAGATCAGGGGAGAGAAAAACTGTTTTTT	CASSQDQGREKLFF
few	TRBV2	TRBJ1-5	NA	12	TGTGCCAGCAGACTCGGGACGCAGCCCCAGCATTTT	CASRLGTQPQHF
NA	TRBV28	TRBJ1-4	NA	15	TGTGCCAGCAGTCCGTGGACACAAGAGGATGAAAAACTGTTTTTT	CASSPWTQEDEKLFF
NA	TRBV2	TRBJ2-3	TRBD2	15	TGTGCCAGCATAGGCGGGAGGAAAAGCACAGATACGCAGTATTTT	CASIGGRKSTDTQYF
once	TRBV12-3/TRBV12-4	TRBJ1-5	NA	11	TGTGCCAGCAGTCAATTGGGGCCCCAGCATTTT	CASSQLGPQHF
NA	TRBV7-3	TRBJ2-5	NA	16	TGTGCCAGCAGCCCTGTGGGGGCAGGCGGGCGGGAGACCCAGTACTTC	CASSPVGAGGRETQYF
NA	TRBV5-5	TRBJ2-7	NA	13	TGTGCCAGCAGCTTGGGCCCGCCCTACGAGCAGTACTTC	CASSLGPPYEQYF
NA	TRBV5-6	TRBJ2-5	TRBD2	17	TGTGCCAGCAGTTTTCGAGGACTAGCGGTTTCTCAAGAGACCCAGTACTTC	CASSFRGLAVSQETQYF
NA	TRBV29-1	TRBJ1-1	NA	13	TGCAGCGTTCCAGGGACCGTGAACACTGAAGCTTTCTTT	CSVPGTVNTEAFF
few	TRBV9	TRBJ1-6	NA	18	TGTGCCAGCAGCGTAGAGGCAGGCGAAGCCTCCTATAATTCACCCCTCCACTTT	CASSVEAGEASYNSPLHF
NA	TRBV7-8	TRBJ2-5	NA	13	TGTGCCAGCAGCTCGAGGGGGCAAGAGACCCAGTACTTC	CASSSRGQETQYF
NA	TRBV7-9	TRBJ1-1	NA	13	TGTGCCAGCAGCTTAGACGGTTTGGCTGAAGCTTTCTTT	CASSLDGLAEAFF
NA	TRBV18	TRBJ2-7	NA	13	TGTGCCAGCTCACCGCAGCCAACCTACGAGCAGTACTTC	CASSPQPTYEQYF
NA	TRBV6-5	TRBJ1-2	TRBD1	14	TGTGCCAGCAGACCCGGGACAGGGAACTATGGCTACACCTTC	CASRPGTGNYGYTF
NA	TRBV5-6	TRBJ2-1	TRBD2	16	TGTGCCAGCAAGGCTAGCGGGAGAGGGGTGTACAATGAGCAGTTCTTC	CASKASGRGVYNEQFF
NA	TRBV21-1	TRBJ1-2	NA	17	TGTGCCAGCAGCAACGGACAGGGGGCGCGAGATGTATGTGGCTACACCTTC	CASSNGQGARDVCGYTF
NA	TRBV7-9	TRBJ2-2	NA	16	TGTGCCAGCAGCCGCCCGGGGAACGCGAACACCGGGGAGCTGTTTTTT	CASSRPGNANTGELFF
NA	TRBV7-8	TRBJ2-5	TRBD2	15	TGTGCCAGCAGCTCGCGAGCGGGGGACCAAGAGACCCAGTACTTC	CASSSRAGDQETQYF
NA	TRBV7-2	TRBJ2-6	NA	14	TGTGCCAGCAGCCTGGGGTCTGGGGCCAACGTCCTGACTTTC	CASSLGSGANVLTF
once	TRBV5-1	TRBJ1-2	NA	12	TGCGCCAGCAGCTTGGCCGGGGGAAACTACACCTTC	CASSLAGGNYTF
once	TRBV24-1	TRBJ2-7	NA	13	TGTGCCACCAGTGATGAAGGGAGGTACGAGCAGTACTTC	CATSDEGRYEQYF
NA	TRBV27	TRBJ1-3	TRBD1	14	TGTGCCAGCAGACTATCGCCAGGGGGCGGCACCATATATTTT	CASRLSPGGGTIYF
NA	TRBV21-1	TRBJ1-6	NA	17	TGTGCCAGCAGCATACGGGACAGGCGACTATGTAATTCACCCCTCCACTTT	CASSIRDRRLCNSPLHF
NA	TRBV27	TRBJ2-1	TRBD2	15	TGTGCCAGCAGTTTACTAGCGGGTCTTCACAATGAGCAGTTCTTC	CASSLLAGLHNEQFF
NA	TRBV5-1	TRBJ2-1	NA	14	TGCGCCAGCATGTCAGCGGGTGTCTACAATGAGCAGTTCTTC	CASMSAGVYNEQFF
NA	TRBV27	TRBJ2-3	NA	12	TGTGCCAGCAGTTTATACGGAGATACGCAGTATTTT	CASSLYGDTQYF
NA	TRBV24-1	TRBJ1-4	NA	18	TGTGCCACCAGTGATTTAAAACAGGACAACTCAACTAATGAAAAACTGTTTTTT	CATSDLKQDNSTNEKLFF
NA	TRBV9	TRBJ1-1	NA	14	TGTGCCAGCAGCCCCCAGTCAGGGAGCACTGAAGCTTTCTTT	CASSPQSGSTEAFF
once	TRBV5-4	TRBJ2-5	TRBD1	15	TGTGCCAGCAGCCGAACCCGGGACAGTCGGGAGACCCAGTACTTC	CASSRTRDSRETQYF
NA	TRBV9	TRBJ1-6	NA	16	TGTGCCAGCAGCGCGGGGGGTTTTATGGAATTTGCACCCCTCCACTTT	CASSAGGFMEFAPLHF
NA	TRBV19	TRBJ2-3	NA	15	TGTGCCAGTAAGGGTACAGGACTTAGGGCAGATACGCAGTATTTT	CASKGTGLRADTQYF
once	TRBV3-1/TRBV3-2	TRBJ1-4	NA	12	TGTGCCAGCAGCCTTCATAATGAAAAACTGTTTTTT	CASSLHNEKLFF
NA	TRBV15	TRBJ2-3	NA	15	TGTGCCACCAGCAGAGATAGACAGCACACAGATACGCAGTATTTT	CATSRDRQHTDTQYF
NA	TRBV13	TRBJ2-7	TRBD1	14	TGTGCCAGCAGCCGGGACAGGGGTTCCTACGAGCAGTACTTC	CASSRDRGSYEQYF
once	TRBV19	TRBJ1-5	NA	16	TGTGCCAGTAGTATAACAAGGCAGTATAGCAATCAGCCCCAGCATTTT	CASSITRQYSNQPQHF
NA	TRBV6-1	TRBJ2-7	TRBD2	13	TGTGCCAGCAGTGATGGAAGCGGGGAGGGGCTGTACTTC	CASSDGSGEGLYF
NA	TRBV9	TRBJ2-5	TRBD2	16	TGTGCCAGCAGCGTAGCTCCTAGCGGGGGGAGGGAGACCCAGTACTTC	CASSVAPSGGRETQYF
NA	TRBV27	TRBJ2-3	NA	13	TGTGCCAGCAGTTTAGACAGGTTGGCTACGCAGTATTTT	CASSLDRLATQYF
NA	TRBV5-1	TRBJ2-7	NA	13	TGCGCCAGCAGCTTTTCGGAGAACCAGTTGGAGTACTTC	CASSFSENQLEYF
NA	TRBV4-1	TRBJ1-3	NA	15	TGCGCCAGCAGCGCTGGACCCTGGATCGGAAACACCATATATTTT	CASSAGPWIGNTIYF
NA	TRBV12-3/TRBV12-4	TRBJ2-7	NA	13	TGTGCCAGCAGTTCTCGGACAGTCTACGAGCAGTACTTC	CASSSRTVYEQYF
NA	TRBV28	TRBJ2-3	TRBD1	16	TGTGCCAGCAGTTTCCCAGGGGGCGCGGGCACAGATACGCAGTATTTT	CASSFPGGAGTDTQYF
NA	TRBV28	TRBJ2-7	TRBD1	13	TGTGCCAGCAGGTCCACAGGGGCCTACGAGCAGTACTTC	CASRSTGAYEQYF
few	TRBV5-1	TRBJ2-7	TRBD1	15	TGCGCCAGCAGCTTAACCGGGACAGAATACTACGAGCAGTACTTC	CASSLTGTEYYEQYF
once	TRBV7-8	TRBJ2-2	NA	16	TGTGCCAGCAGCTTAGCCGCGCAAGGAAACACCGGGGAGCTGTTTTTT	CASSLAAQGNTGELFF
NA	TRBV5-1	TRBJ2-3	NA	14	TGCGCCAGCAGCTACCGGGACAGCACAGATACGCAGTATTTT	CASSYRDSTDTQYF
NA	TRBV10-3	TRBJ2-6	TRBD1	14	TGTGCCAATGGACAGGGGTTGGGGGCCAACGTCCTGACTTTC	CANGQGLGANVLTF
NA	TRBV4-1	TRBJ2-3	NA	14	TGCGCCAGCAGCCAAGAGAGGGGACACCTGGCGCAGTATTTT	CASSQERGHLAQYF
NA	TRBV18	TRBJ2-1	TRBD1	14	TGTGCCAGCTCATCCCGGACAGGCCTCAATGAGCAGTTCTTC	CASSSRTGLNEQFF